Here is one T cell receptor beta chain with its context. The target antigen is unknown. The CDR3 is 15 amino acids. V shed 1 base and J shed 0 bases, with 7 bases lying between them. Germline V CDR1 and CDR2: MGHRA, YSYEKL. These data belong to a study of OX40 agonist ivuxolimab in advanced cancers. Background on the study: Patients received ivuxolimab, an intravenous treatment, every 2 weeks at 0.01 to 10 mg/kg. Every patient in dose escalation had hepatocellular carcinoma, melanoma, renal cell or head and neck cancer.

Study conclusions and caveats: Antigen specificity remained undetermined for the expanded peripheral T cells.

Assay: immunoSEQ multiplex PCR; the TCRdb copy retains only in-frame clones and omits some. The sample contains 99,000 or so clones, around nine tenths of which appear only once. The chain uses TRBV4-1 and TRBJ2-1; TRBD2 might be the D (6 bases). The sample was CD4+ or CD8+ T cells sorted from blood, taken in a trial of the OX40 agonist ivuxolimab. The clonotype comes from an adult with an advanced solid tumor such as melanoma, head and neck, liver or kidney cancer. The CDR3 here is CASSQGLVSYNEQFF. CDR3 coding DNA: TGCGCCAGCAGCCAAGGACTAGTCTCCTACAATGAGCAGTTCTTC.